These 7 T cell receptor beta chains originate from one sample sequenced in a study of cytomegalovirus exposure and HLA in healthy donors. The method was immunoSEQ multiplex PCR; TCRdb's version includes in-frame clones alone and lacks a portion of them. The top ten clones hold roughly 0.7% of a sample with approximately 99,000 clones, nearly 97% of them seen once. Sequenced material: PBMCs. Every receptor here comes from a woman aged 18 to 35 in good health and CMV-seronegative.

This chain uses TRBV18 with TRBJ2-7; TRBD1 matches at 10 bases. Germline lookup yields CDR1 KGHSH and CDR2 LQKENI. V was pared by 3 bases and J by 3 bases, with 2 bases of the junction left unmatched. This CDR3 is built from 14 residues. The CDR3 DNA follows: TGTGCCAGCTCACCCGGACAGGGGGACTACGAGCAGTACTTC. Its protein is CASSPGQGDYEQYF. The full variable domain, with the rest looked up from reference TRBV18 and TRBJ2-7, is NAGVMQNPRHLVRRRGQEARLRCSPMKGHSHVYWYRQLPEEGLKFMVYLQKENIIDESGMPKERFSAEFPKEGPSILRIQQVVRGDSAAYFCASSPGQGDYEQYFGPGTRLTVT.

V is TRBV5-6 and J is TRBJ1-5, with 8 bases fitting TRBD1. Germline V gives CDR1 SGHDT, CDR2 YYEEEE. The CDR3 sequence is 15 residues long. Unmatched junction bases numbered 7, after V lost 3 bases and J lost 5 bases. The CDR3 DNA reads as TGTGCCAGCAGCTCGGGGACAGGACGACATCAGCCCCAGCATTTT. Residues: CASSSGTGRHQPQHF. Together with reference TRBV5-6 and TRBJ1-5, the CDR3 gives the full variable domain: DAGVTQSPTHLIKTRGQQVTLRCSPKSGHDTVSWYQQALGQGPQFIFQYYEEEERQRGNFPDRFSGHQFPNYSSELNVNALLLGDSALYLCASSSGTGRHQPQHFGDGTRLSIL.

This chain joins TRBV4-2 and TRBJ1-2; perhaps TRBD1 as D (5 bases). This CDR3 region has 15 residues. CDR1 LGHNA and CDR2 YNFKEQ come from the germline V gene. V gave up 1 base and J gave up 0 bases, with 9 bases separating them. The CDR3 sequence is CASSQVGATNYGYTF. CDR3 DNA: TGTGCCAGCAGCCAAGTAGGGGCAACTAACTATGGCTACACCTTC.

J is TRBJ2-2 and V is TRBV15; no reliable D call. The CDR3 runs 16 residues. Trimming cost V 1 base and J 1 base, with 10 bases left between them. CDR1 and CDR2 (germline): LNHNV, YYDKDF (reference sequence). The CDR3 protein is CATSRGPHKNTGELFF. The CDR3 DNA sequence: TGTGCCACCAGCAGAGGGCCCCACAAGAACACCGGGGAGCTGTTTTTT.

The chain couples TRBV6-1 to TRBJ2-5; TRBD1 is a possible D gene (5 bases). CDR1 and CDR2 from the germline V gene are MNHNS and SASEGT. Trimming took 6 bases from V and 1 from J, leaving 12 bases between them. This CDR3 region has 14 residues. This CDR3 reads CASSPRQIQETQYF. Here the CDR3 DNA reads TGTGCCAGCAGCCCAAGACAGATCCAAGAGACCCAGTACTTC.

This chain uses TRBV5-1 with TRBJ2-7; 9 positions match TRBD2. V was clipped by 3 bases and J by 2 bases; unmatched bases: 3. Germline CDR1 reads SGHRS; CDR2 reads YFSETQ. This CDR3 is 14 amino acids long. The DNA for the CDR3 is TGCGCCAGCAGCTCATTAGCGGGGGCCTACGAGCAGTACTTC. It specifies CASSSLAGAYEQYF.

CDR3 loop: CASGNPDRGNGYTF. For the CDR3, the DNA is TGTGCCAGTGGAAACCCCGACAGGGGGAATGGCTACACCTTC. V is TRBV7-2 and J is TRBJ1-2; 9 positions agree with TRBD1. V dropped 9 bases and J dropped 6; count of bases not matched to a gene: 11. Germline values: CDR1 SGHTA, CDR2 FQGNSA. The CDR3 totals 14 residues.